This T cell receptor (beta chain) was captured by sequencing in a study of blood T cell repertoires in COVID-19 (dated by TCRdb to about 2020). With respect to the entire study: The collaborator samples originated in the United States, Italy and Spain and spanned the acute and convalescent phases of COVID-19. The dataset comprised deeply sampled blood TCRbeta repertoires from subjects exposed to, actively infected with, or recovered from COVID-19. The repertoires were released in a freely available public database meant as a resource for research on the immune response to SARS-CoV-2. Samples came from the ongoing ImmuneRACE study (first 160 participants) plus 1,254 subjects from 6 global collaborators. Sample metadata almost always included a de-identified subject ID, COVID-19 status, age in years and sex. The prospective study material was composed of cDNA or gDNA derived from T cells, B-cell-depleted T cells, or PBMCs. Where HLA class I and class II types were available, the types were taken from metadata supplied by the sample provider, not from assay-based typing. The paper's findings and limits, for the study overall: The quantity of clinical and demographic metadata differed by source and by participant and was supplied without curation.

TCRbeta CDR3 regions were amplified from genomic DNA using the immunoSEQ Assay, a bias-controlled multiplex PCR. In the original analysis: The number of nucleated cells in each sample was estimated from the amplification of reference gene primers within the assay. Sequence reads were collapsed and filtered to measure the absolute abundance of every unique TCRbeta CDR3 rearrangement. Productive Simpson clonality was computed per sample as the square root of Simpson's diversity index over productive rearrangements. TCRdb holds this immuneACCESS table with in-frame rearrangements only. Some clones are missing; in checked studies, unresolved V genes explain under half, and the rest has no known cause. V, J and clone size reflect that table, while D and trimming were determined from the DNA. The sample records some 21,000 clones, more than 80% of which are singletons. Over 15% of the sample is taken by the ten largest.

Collaborating institutions collected whole blood in K2EDTA tubes following their own protocols. For TCRbeta analysis, collaborators shipped samples in one of three forms: frozen whole blood, isolated PBMCs, or DNA extracted from either of those sample types. Comments on this clone: What this receptor recognizes is not known. Nothing much larger sits one base from this clone, and base qualities are not available.

The sample taken for sequencing was peripheral blood. The clonotype was recovered from a human donor in a cohort sampled during active COVID-19.

CDR3 protein: CASSLVGTPTYEQYF. The nucleotide sequence is TGTGCCAGCAGCTTGGTAGGGACACCTACCTACGAGCAGTACTTC. The receptor chain draws on TRBV5-6 and TRBJ2-7; possibly the D gene is TRBD1, per 6 matching bases. The CDR3 covers 15 residues, taking in both the cysteine and the phenylalanine. Only CDR3 DNA is held: 45 bases, read in frame from base 1. Sequences SGHDT (CDR1) and YYEEEE (CDR2) are obtained from the germline V gene. The V end loses 0 bases and the J end loses 2 bases, and a stretch of 12 bases separates them.